The 31 T cell receptor beta chains in this list originate from one sample, sequenced in a study of T cell clones after liver transplantation. Clones were sequenced by immunoSEQ multiplex PCR, and TCRdb holds only the in-frame ones, with some missing. This table holds more than 45,000 clones, less than 85% found once. Sequenced material: CD4+ T cells from blood, taken at the approximately 15-month timepoint. The receptors shown here come from a human patient who received a liver transplant. Some T cells may trace back to the graft donor.

The chain couples TRBV6-5 to TRBJ2-1, with 10 bases that match TRBD2. J lost 8 bases, V lost 2 bases, and 3 bases had no gene match. CDR3 length equals 14 residues. In germline, CDR1 is MNHEY, CDR2 SVGAGI. The CDR3 here is CASSYLAGDDEQFF. As DNA, the CDR3 is TGTGCCAGCAGTTACCTAGCGGGGGACGATGAGCAGTTCTTC.

This clone was picked up many times. The chain recombines TRBV25-1 with TRBJ1-2, with D possibly TRBD1 on 5 matching bases. The V and J ends lost 6 bases and 7 bases respectively, with 18 bases between them. Germline loops: CDR1 MGHDK, CDR2 SYGVNS. This CDR3 spans 14 amino acids. The CDR3 sequence: CASSPGGSGGGYTF. The CDR3 DNA reads as TGTGCCAGCAGCCCGGGGGGGTCGGGAGGTGGCTACACCTTC.

CDR3 sequence: CASRTPGLYREQFF. The CDR3 DNA follows: TGTGCCAGCAGGACTCCGGGTCTCTACCGTGAGCAGTTCTTC. V and J are TRBV28 and TRBJ2-1, with no clear D. Trimming cost V 6 bases and J 9 bases, with 18 bases left between them. The CDR3 has 14 residues. Germline loops: CDR1 MDHEN, CDR2 SYDVKM.

The CDR3 region has the DNA TGTGCCAGTAGGGTAACAGGGGTGCCCACTGAAGCTTTCTTT. The encoded protein is CASRVTGVPTEAFF. V and J are TRBV19 and TRBJ1-1; 7 nucleotides align to TRBD1. The CDR3 runs 14 residues. Trimming took 6 bases from V and 4 from J; bases not matched to a gene: 8. Germline V lookup: CDR1 LNHDA, CDR2 SQIVND (reference sequence). The variable domain in full, with the rest retrieved from reference TRBV19 and TRBJ1-1, is DGGITQSPKYLFRKEGQNVTLSCEQNLNHDAMYWYRQDPGQGLRLIYYSQIVNDFQKGDIAEGYSVSREKKESFPLTVTSAQKNPTAFYLCASRVTGVPTEAFFGQGTRLTVV.

This rearrangement joins TRBV28 to TRBJ2-7; either TRBD1 or TRBD2 may supply D (5 bases each). Looked up from germline, CDR1 is MDHEN and CDR2 is SYDVKM. There are 14 residues in the CDR3. V lost 7 bases and J 3 bases, leaving 16 bases between the germline ends. Written as DNA, the CDR3 is TGTGCCAGCAATCCCTCCGGGACCCACTACGAGCAGTACTTC. Translated, it gives CASNPSGTHYEQYF.

This clone was recorded only once. V is TRBV7-9 and J is TRBJ2-7; D gene unclear. Germline V lookup: CDR1 SEHNR, CDR2 FQNEAQ (reference sequence). V shed 6 bases and J shed 4 bases, with 19 bases lying between them. The CDR3 extends over 15 amino acids. The chain's CDR3 is CASSSGPAEGYEQYV. The CDR3 DNA reads TGTGCCAGCAGTTCCGGACCCGCGGAAGGTTACGAGCAGTACGTC.

The genes are TRBV9 and TRBJ1-3; possibly TRBD1 for D (5 bases). The germline CDR1 and CDR2 sequences are SGDLS and YYNGEE. V lost 2 bases and J lost 5, with 17 bases in between. This CDR3 is built from 16 residues. The CDR3 spells CASSVGDSSGRNTIYF. CDR3 coding DNA: TGTGCCAGCAGCGTCGGGGACTCCTCTGGCAGAAACACCATATATTTT.

The rearrangement uses TRBV6-8 and TRBJ2-7; 7 bases map to TRBD2. The CDR3 contains 17 residues. CDR1 and CDR2 (germline): MNHGY, SAAAGT. With 3 bases clipped from V and 5 bases from J, the junction kept 16 bases outside the gene matches. CDR3 loop: CASSYIRRPSGFHEQYV. The CDR3 coding sequence is TGTGCCAGCAGTTATATTCGAAGGCCTAGCGGCTTCCACGAGCAGTACGTC.

This clone was seen only a few times. The chain is built from TRBV6-5 and TRBJ1-2; D ambiguous. CDR1 and CDR2 from the germline V gene are MNHEY and SVGAGI. This CDR3 contains 12 residues. The V and J ends lost 7 bases and 2 bases respectively, with 8 bases between them. The CDR3 here is CASKDPNYGYTF. In nucleotides, the CDR3 is TGTGCCAGCAAGGACCCCAACTATGGCTACACCTTC.

This clone was seen a handful of times. The chain carries TRBV6-4 and TRBJ2-7, with a possible D match to TRBD1 (5 bases). The CDR3 runs 17 residues. V was trimmed by 3 bases and J by 4 bases, leaving 22 bases between them. CDR1 and CDR2 from the germline V gene are MRHNA and SNTAGT. The CDR3 loop is CASSEVSCRAVPYEQYV. The CDR3 DNA follows: TGTGCCAGCAGTGAGGTAAGTTGCAGGGCAGTTCCTTACGAGCAGTACGTC.

This rearrangement joins TRBV10-2 to TRBJ1-2; D gene uncertain. The length of the CDR3 is 12 residues. CDR1 is WSHSY, CDR2 SAAADI, per germline. Trimming shortened V by 3 bases and J by 4 bases, and 6 bases separated the two germline ends. CDR3 DNA sequence: TGCGCCAGCAGTGACAGAGGCTATGGCTACACCTTC. It yields the protein CASSDRGYGYTF.

The rearrangement uses TRBV6-1 and TRBJ1-6; D is perhaps TRBD1 (5 bases). The CDR3 has 14 amino acids. V was clipped by 7 bases and J by 5 bases, with 12 bases between them. Germline CDR1 MNHNS, CDR2 SASEGT. The CDR3 here is CASKPGHNNSPLHF. Here the CDR3 DNA reads TGTGCCAGCAAACCAGGACATAATAATTCACCCCTCCACTTT.

The rearrangement uses TRBV6-6 and TRBJ2-7; TRBD1 aligns across 9 bases. Germline V lookup: CDR1 MNHNY, CDR2 SVGAGI (reference sequence). The J segment lost 5 bases and the V segment lost 8 bases, leaving 10 bases of the junction unmatched. The CDR3 consists of 14 residues. CDR3 in DNA: TGTGCCAGCGGACCCCTTGGACAGGGGAACGAGCAGTACTTC. This translates into CASGPLGQGNEQYF.

This rearrangement joins TRBV7-9 to TRBJ1-5; D unresolved. From germline, CDR1 is SEHNR and CDR2 FQNEAQ (reference sequence). Trimming stripped 1 base from V and 2 bases from J, with 12 bases between. The CDR3 runs to 16 residues. CDR3 nucleotides: TGTGCCAGCAGCTTAGGTGTGGGTACGGGCAATCAGCCCCAGCATTTT. Amino acid sequence: CASSLGVGTGNQPQHF.

This sequence joins TRBV10-3 and TRBJ2-1; 10 nucleotides match TRBD2. CDR3 length equals 17 residues. The J segment lost 6 bases and the V segment lost 6 bases, leaving 14 bases of the junction unmatched. The germline CDR1 and CDR2 sequences are ENHRY and SYGVKD. CDR3 region: CAIREESGRARGNEQFF. In nucleotides, the CDR3 is TGTGCCATCAGGGAAGAAAGCGGGAGGGCCCGCGGCAATGAGCAGTTCTTC.

The sample holds a few counts of this clone. The rearrangement links TRBV11-1 to TRBJ1-5, with a tentative D call TRBD1 (5 bases). The CDR3 has 15 residues. The V gene lost 8 bases and the J gene lost 0 bases, with 14 bases spanning the gap. CDR1 is SGHAT and CDR2 is FQDESV in the germline V gene (reference sequence). The CDR3 DNA reads as TGTGCCAGCCCCCCAGCCGGGGGTAGCAATCAGCCCCAGCATTTT. Translated, it gives CASPPAGGSNQPQHF.

This clone was found once. The V call is TRBV6-5, the J call TRBJ1-6; D uncertain. V lost 6 bases and J lost 4, with 13 bases in between. This CDR3 is 15 amino acids long. Germline V CDR1 and CDR2: MNHEY, SVGAGI. CDR3 in amino acids: CASSPDGTYNSPLHF. The CDR3 bases are TGTGCCAGCAGCCCGGACGGAACTTATAATTCACCCCTCCACTTT.

The chain joins TRBV30 to TRBJ1-4; D is perhaps TRBD1 (5 bases). This CDR3 spans 12 amino acids. The V gene's germline CDR1 is GTSNPN and CDR2 SVGIG (reference sequence). V lost 0 bases and J lost 14, with 13 bases in between. CDR3 amino acids: CAWSVTGSGLFF. DNA of the CDR3: TGTGCCTGGAGTGTAACCGGGTCAGGGCTGTTTTTT.

CDR3: CASSQDWVTEAFF. The CDR3, as DNA: TGTGCCAGCAGCCAAGACTGGGTCACTGAAGCTTTCTTT. The chain joins TRBV14 to TRBJ1-1; D gene unclear. Looked up from germline, CDR1 is SGHDN and CDR2 is FVKESK. The CDR3 runs 13 residues. V lost 0 bases and J 4 bases, leaving 6 bases between the germline ends.

Only one count was recorded for this clone. In nucleotides, the CDR3 is TGTGCCAGCAGTGAACTGAATAGCAATCAGCCCCAGCATTTT. Its protein is CASSELNSNQPQHF. J is TRBJ1-5 and V is TRBV2, with no clear D. Deletions cut 2 bases from V and 0 bases from J, with 5 bases between. The CDR3 is 14 residues long. CDR1 and CDR2 from the germline V gene are SNHLY and FYNNEI.

CDR3 in DNA: TGTGCCAGCAAGGGGGCAGGGGGGATTGTCGGGGAGCTGTTTTTT. The encoded protein is CASKGAGGIVGELFF. The chain employs TRBV27 and TRBJ2-2; TRBD1 is a possible D gene (7 bases). Germline V gene sequence: CDR1 MNHEY, CDR2 SMNVEV (reference sequence). The CDR3 spans 15 residues. Trimming stripped 7 bases from V and 7 bases from J, with 19 bases between.

By proportion, this clone is medium-sized. The rearrangement joins TRBV7-9 to TRBJ2-7, with 7 bases aligning to TRBD1. The germline CDR1 and CDR2 sequences are SEHNR and FQNEAQ (reference sequence). This CDR3 has 16 amino acids. Losses at the gene ends were 5 bases for V and 9 bases for J; bases not matched to a gene: 19. The CDR3 reads CASSQQAGTVSLGQYF. The CDR3 DNA sequence: TGTGCCAGCAGCCAACAGGCCGGGACAGTGAGCCTAGGGCAGTACTTC.

The CDR3 region has the DNA TGTGCCTGGAGTCGACAGGGAGGTACCGGGGAGCTGTTTTTT. This gives the protein CAWSRQGGTGELFF. This sequence joins TRBV30 and TRBJ2-2; D possibly corresponds to TRBD1 (7 bases). This CDR3 contains 14 residues. From germline, CDR1 is GTSNPN and CDR2 SVGIG (reference sequence). V was clipped by 2 bases and J by 5 bases, with 12 bases between them.

The chain uses TRBV5-1 and TRBJ2-1; 13 positions agree with TRBD2. CDR3 size: 16 residues. The V gene's germline CDR1 is SGHRS and CDR2 YFSETQ. J lost 8 bases, V lost 5 bases, and 10 bases had no gene match. CDR3 loop: CASRSPRTSGSHEQFF. In nucleotides, the CDR3 is TGCGCCAGCAGATCTCCTAGGACTAGCGGGAGTCATGAGCAGTTCTTC.

The chain combines TRBV18 with TRBJ2-3; 9 nucleotides line up with TRBD1. J gave up 1 base and V 3 bases, and 2 bases lay outside the gene matches. The CDR3 extends over 15 amino acids. In germline, CDR1 is KGHSH, CDR2 LQKENI. This chain's CDR3 is CASSPTGGRTDTQYF. CDR3 DNA sequence: TGTGCCAGCTCACCGACAGGGGGGCGCACAGATACGCAGTATTTT.

This clone was counted once. This chain uses TRBV18 with TRBJ2-7; perhaps TRBD1 as D (6 bases). Looked up from germline, CDR1 is KGHSH and CDR2 is LQKENI. The CDR3 sequence is 13 residues long. The germline V and J ends were trimmed by 5 bases and 7 bases, with 15 bases remaining between them. The CDR3 protein is CASSINRAQEQYV. For the CDR3, the DNA is TGTGCCAGCTCAATTAACAGGGCCCAGGAGCAGTACGTC.

This clone is termed medium-sized. The chain is built from TRBV27 and TRBJ2-5; the D is unclear. The CDR3 is 14 amino acids. Per the germline V gene, CDR1 is MNHEY and CDR2 is SMNVEV (reference sequence). Trimming left V 4 bases short and J 1 base short, with 10 bases between. CDR3: CASSYQGPQETQYF. The CDR3 DNA reads TGTGCCAGCAGTTATCAAGGGCCCCAAGAGACCCAGTACTTC.

The chain carries TRBV28 and TRBJ1-2; TRBD1 might be the D (5 bases). V lost 3 bases, J lost 4 bases, and 15 bases lay in between. From germline, CDR1 is MDHEN and CDR2 SYDVKM. The CDR3 consists of 15 residues. CDR3 region: CASSFTAGRPYGYTF. CDR3 DNA sequence: TGTGCCAGCAGTTTCACGGCGGGGCGCCCCTATGGCTACACCTTC.

CDR3 region: CASSRRETGELFF. DNA for the CDR3: TGCGCCAGCAGCCGGAGGGAGACCGGGGAGCTGTTTTTT. The V call is TRBV5-1, the J call TRBJ2-2; D might be TRBD2 (6 bases). V was trimmed by 4 bases and J by 5 bases, leaving 9 bases between them. This CDR3 is built from 13 residues. Germline V lookup: CDR1 SGHRS, CDR2 YFSETQ.

In its sample, this clone was seen a few times. V gene TRBV28 combines with J gene TRBJ1-5, with 7 nucleotides matching TRBD1. The V gene end was trimmed by 7 bases and the J gene end by 0 bases; junction bases not matched to a gene: 6. CDR1 is MDHEN and CDR2 is SYDVKM in the germline V gene. CDR3 length: 15 amino acids. CDR3 nucleotides: TGTGCCAGCATCCCAGGGGGGGATAGCAATCAGCCCCAGCATTTT. Amino acid sequence: CASIPGGDSNQPQHF.

The chain couples TRBV11-3 to TRBJ2-3; D remains ambiguous. Germline CDR1 reads SGHNT; CDR2 reads YENEEA. V lost 5 bases, J lost 5 bases, and 20 bases lay in between. CDR3 length equals 16 residues. The CDR3 protein is CASSPQTEVLLDTQYF. The DNA for the CDR3 is TGTGCCAGCAGCCCCCAAACAGAGGTCCTTTTAGATACGCAGTATTTT.